The 31 T cell receptor beta chains below all came from one sample that was sequenced in a study of early T cells in non-severe SARS-CoV-2 infection. TCRdb analysed the 5' RACE reads with MiXCR anew, one entry per CDR3 protein. The data show 80,000 to 100,000 distinct CDR3 sequences, approximately 11% seen once. The source was whole blood, collected at baseline. The receptors shown here come from an adult who was a healthcare worker with PCR-confirmed SARS-CoV-2 infection or an uninfected control (not recorded which).

The chain has TRBV20-1 and TRBJ2-3, with D maybe TRBD1 (6 bases). Trimming shortened V by 5 bases and J by 2 bases, and 23 bases separated the two germline ends. CDR1 and CDR2 from the germline V gene are DFQATT and SNEGSKA (reference sequence). This CDR3 region has 17 residues. The CDR3 coding sequence is TGCAGTGCTCTCCCTCCACAGGGAGATTTTATCACAGATACGCAGTATTTT. Protein sequence: CSALPPQGDFITDTQYF.

This clonotype appeared many times. The V call is TRBV15, the J call TRBJ2-7; D not resolved. The CDR3 has 16 residues. The V gene's germline CDR1 is LNHNV and CDR2 YYDKDF (reference sequence). V was trimmed by 0 bases and J by 0 bases, leaving 12 bases between them. CDR3 sequence reads: CATSRDGMISSYEQYF. CDR3 nucleotides: TGTGCCACCAGCAGAGATGGGATGATAAGCTCCTACGAGCAGTACTTC.

There are a few counts of this clonotype. The rearrangement joins TRBV7-8 to TRBJ1-5, with D uncertain. V was clipped by 5 bases and J by 5 bases, with 10 bases between them. The CDR3 extends over 13 amino acids. In germline, CDR1 is SGHVS, CDR2 FQNEAQ. CDR3 coding DNA: TGTGCCAGCAGCGCAGGAAGGGATCAGCCCCAGCATTTT. It is translated as CASSAGRDQPQHF.

The chain combines TRBV5-8 with TRBJ1-2; TRBD1 aligns across 9 bases. This CDR3 comprises 14 residues. V was pared by 4 bases and J by 7 bases, with 8 bases of the junction left unmatched. Per the germline V gene, CDR1 is SGHTS and CDR2 is YDEGEE. Here the CDR3 DNA reads TGTGCCAGCAGCCAAGGGGACAGGGACAGTGGCTACACCTTC. This encodes CASSQGDRDSGYTF.

This clonotype was recorded many times. The rearrangement uses TRBV3-1 and TRBJ1-1; 8 bases line up with TRBD1. V gave up 4 bases and J gave up 4 bases; unmatched junction bases: 2. The CDR3 totals 13 residues. CDR1 and CDR2 (germline): LGHDT, YNNKEL (reference sequence). CDR3 sequence: CASSLGQGTEAFF. In DNA, the CDR3 is TGTGCCAGCAGCCTCGGACAGGGCACTGAAGCTTTCTTT. The complete variable domain, with remaining parts taken from reference TRBV3-1 and TRBJ1-1, reads DTAVSQTPKYLVTQMGNDKSIKCEQNLGHDTMYWYKQDSKKFLKIMFSYNNKELIINETVPNRFSPKSPDKAHLNLHINSLELGDSAVYFCASSLGQGTEAFFGQGTRLTVV.

J is TRBJ2-7 and V is TRBV4-3; D gene unclear. The CDR3 has 14 amino acids. CDR1 LGHNA and CDR2 YSLEER come from the germline V gene. V was pared by 1 base and J by 2 bases, with 9 bases between. The DNA for the CDR3 is TGCGCCAGCAGCCAAGCGATTGGGGCCTACGAGCAGTACTTC. The encoded protein is CASSQAIGAYEQYF.

The chain employs TRBV29-1 and TRBJ2-1; unclear D gene. This CDR3 region has 19 residues. The ends were cut back, 1 base at V and 0 bases at J, with 22 bases in the middle. The V gene's germline CDR1 is SQVTM and CDR2 ANQGSEA. This CDR3 is CSVEAAGMLGKSSYNEQFF. The CDR3 DNA follows: TGCAGCGTTGAAGCGGCTGGAATGCTGGGTAAGAGCTCCTACAATGAGCAGTTCTTC.

This clonotype was seen ten or more times. The genes are TRBV20-1 and TRBJ1-1; D remains ambiguous. Germline V lookup: CDR1 DFQATT, CDR2 SNEGSKA (reference sequence). The CDR3 sequence is 16 residues long. V gave up 0 bases and J gave up 0 bases, with 14 bases separating them. In nucleotides, the CDR3 is TGCAGTGCTAGAGATCGGGCAGTGGGCTTGAACACTGAAGCTTTCTTT. This gives the protein CSARDRAVGLNTEAFF.

This clonotype was detected a few times. The genes are TRBV29-1 and TRBJ1-1; 9 bases line up with TRBD1. V gave up 7 bases and J gave up 1 base; unmatched junction bases: 4. From germline, CDR1 is SQVTM and CDR2 ANQGSEA. The CDR3 is 13 residues long. The CDR3 loop reads CSGTGATNTEAFF. The CDR3 DNA sequence: TGCAGCGGGACAGGGGCCACGAACACTGAAGCTTTCTTT.

Concerning this clonotype: This may be a read error, as it is one base from a much larger clone. The V and J genes are TRBV19 and TRBJ2-2; TRBD1 agrees at 10 bases. The CDR3 length is 15 residues. Germline values: CDR1 LNHDA, CDR2 SQIVND (reference sequence). The trim removed 10 bases at V and 6 bases at J, leaving 11 bases unmatched. CDR3 sequence: CANIGTGEKAGELFF. CDR3 sequence (DNA): TGTGCCAATATAGGGACAGGGGAGAAGGCCGGGGAGCTGTTTTTT.

V is TRBV6-1 and J is TRBJ2-7; 12 bases map to TRBD2. CDR3 length equals 15 residues. Trimming took 5 bases from V and 5 from J; bases not matched to a gene: 7. Looked up from germline, CDR1 is MNHNS and CDR2 is SASEGT. CDR3 coding DNA: TGTGCCAGCAGTCTCCGACTAGCGGGAGTCAACGAGCAGTACTTC. Protein sequence: CASSLRLAGVNEQYF.

This clonotype was observed a handful of times. J is TRBJ2-3 and V is TRBV5-1, with 10 nucleotides matching TRBD2. Trimming removed 2 bases from V and 1 base from J; junction bases left unmatched: 1. Germline V lookup: CDR1 SGHRS, CDR2 YFSETQ. The CDR3 extends over 15 amino acids. The CDR3 region has the DNA TGCGCCAGCAGCTTTAGCGGGAGGCGCACAGATACGCAGTATTTT. Its translation is CASSFSGRRTDTQYF. Full variable domain (remainder filled in from reference TRBV5-1 and TRBJ2-3): KAGVTQTPRYLIKTRGQQVTLSCSPISGHRSVSWYQQTPGQGLQFLFEYFSETQRNKGNFPGRFSGRQFSNSRSEMNVSTLELGDSALYLCASSFSGRRTDTQYFGPGTRLTVL.

The chain carries TRBV15 and TRBJ1-3; no reliable D call. Trimming removed 0 bases from V and 4 bases from J, with 4 bases in between. The CDR3 contains 13 residues. CDR1 is LNHNV and CDR2 is YYDKDF in the germline V gene (reference sequence). This CDR3 is CATSRDIGNTIYF. CDR3 coding DNA: TGTGCCACCAGCAGAGATATCGGAAACACCATATATTTT.

At least ten counts were recorded for this clonotype. The chain combines TRBV20-1 with TRBJ2-1; 10 nucleotides agree with TRBD2. The CDR3 has 14 residues. Germline loops: CDR1 DFQATT, CDR2 SNEGSKA (reference sequence). V lost 5 bases and J lost 8; bases outside the gene matches: 9. The CDR3 DNA follows: TGCAGTGCTCAAGCGGGAGGGCCTGGCGATGAGCAGTTCTTC. Translation: CSAQAGGPGDEQFF.

The rearrangement links TRBV3-1 to TRBJ1-1, with D hard to call. The CDR3 has 14 amino acids. The ends were cut back, 0 bases at V and 3 bases at J, with 8 bases in the middle. Germline assignment: CDR1 LGHDT and CDR2 YNNKEL (reference sequence). The CDR3 region is CASSQDPRDTEAFF. The DNA for the CDR3 is TGTGCCAGCAGCCAAGACCCGCGGGACACTGAAGCTTTCTTT.

This chain uses TRBV5-1 with TRBJ2-3; D may be TRBD2 (7 bases). The CDR3 is 15 residues long. CDR1 SGHRS and CDR2 YFSETQ come from the germline V gene. Trimming left V 4 bases short and J 0 bases short, with 12 bases between. Written as DNA, the CDR3 is TGCGCCAGCAGCAGGGGGGGTCTAAGCACAGATACGCAGTATTTT. Encoded protein: CASSRGGLSTDTQYF.

There are a few counts of this clonotype. V is TRBV2 and J is TRBJ2-2; 13 positions match TRBD2. V shed 9 bases, J shed 5 bases, and the junction held 6 bases outside the gene matches. The CDR3 consists of 15 residues. Germline V gene data show CDR1 as SNHLY and CDR2 as FYNNEI. The CDR3 DNA sequence: TGTGCCAGAAGGACTAGCGGGAGTCGGACCGGGGAGCTGTTTTTT. It codes for CARRTSGSRTGELFF.

The chain uses TRBV9 and TRBJ2-2; possibly TRBD1 or TRBD2 for D (5 bases each). Germline V gene lookup returns CDR1 SGDLS and CDR2 YYNGEE. The CDR3 is 16 residues long. The V gene lost 3 bases and the J gene lost 4 bases, with 16 bases spanning the gap. The CDR3 is CASSGGPTRATGELFF. The CDR3 bases are TGTGCCAGCAGCGGGGGACCGACCCGAGCCACCGGGGAGCTGTTTTTT.

This clonotype has a count of ten or more. CDR3 region: CASSLKAGVSGYTF. The CDR3 region has the DNA TGTGCCAGCAGTTTAAAGGCCGGTGTCTCTGGCTACACCTTC. The V call is TRBV12-3 or TRBV12-4, the J call TRBJ1-2; D ambiguous. Trimming removed 2 bases at V and 7 bases at J, with 14 bases between. The CDR3 extends over 14 amino acids.

The chain combines TRBV7-3 with TRBJ2-2; D gene uncertain. CDR1 is SGHTA, CDR2 FQGTGA, per germline. The CDR3 totals 14 residues. Trimming pared 5 bases from V and 8 bases from J, leaving 15 bases between. Here the CDR3 DNA reads TGTGCCAGCAGCAAATGGCCCGAATTGGGGGAGCTGTTTTTT. Encoded protein: CASSKWPELGELFF.

CDR3 in amino acids: CASSLGTRGNNEKLFF. The CDR3, as DNA: TGTGCCAGCAGCTTGGGTACGAGGGGCAACAATGAAAAACTGTTTTTT. The chain recombines TRBV5-8 with TRBJ1-4; D might be TRBD1 (5 bases). Germline CDR1 SGHTS, CDR2 YDEGEE. CDR3 length: 16 amino acids. V was trimmed by 0 bases and J by 5 bases, leaving 14 bases between them. The whole variable domain, remainder taken from reference TRBV5-8 and TRBJ1-4, is EAGVTQSPTHLIKTRGQQATLRCSPISGHTSVYWYQQALGLGLQFLLWYDEGEERNRGNFPPRFSGRQFPNYSSELNVNALELEDSALYLCASSLGTRGNNEKLFFGSGTQLSVL.

The chain is built from TRBV7-8 and TRBJ2-1; 9 bases align to TRBD1. The CDR3 is made up of 15 amino acids. CDR1 SGHVS and CDR2 FQNEAQ come from the germline V gene. V shed 5 bases and J 12 bases; nucleotides not matched to a gene: 14. The DNA for the CDR3 is TGTGCCAGCAGCGACTACAGGGGGCGCGGGATTCGGCAGTTCTTC. This gives the protein CASSDYRGRGIRQFF.

As regards this clonotype: At one boundary the junction diverges from the germline segment, which might be a read error. The chain's CDR3 is CASSVSPNYGYTF. CDR3 in DNA: TGTGCCAGCAGTGTATCCCCTAACTATGGCTACACCTTC. The chain combines TRBV27 with TRBJ1-2; D unresolved. CDR1 is MNHEY, CDR2 SMNVEV, per germline (reference sequence). This CDR3 comprises 13 residues.

This clonotype appeared a few times. The genes are TRBV7-3 and TRBJ1-3; no definite D call. This CDR3 has 13 residues. Germline values: CDR1 SGHTA, CDR2 FQGTGA. V lost 5 bases, J lost 0 bases, and 5 bases lay in between. CDR3 coding DNA: TGTGCCAGCAGCCCGAACTCTGGAAACACCATATATTTT. Translating gives CASSPNSGNTIYF.

This clonotype occurred many times. The rearrangement links TRBV6-1 to TRBJ2-1; 14 bases map to TRBD2. V dropped 9 bases and J dropped 9; count of bases not matched to a gene: 7. Per the germline V gene, CDR1 is MNHNS and CDR2 is SASEGT. The CDR3 is 14 amino acids. The CDR3 bases are TGTGCCAGTAGGGGGACTAGCGGGAGCAGTGAGCAGTTCTTC. Its protein product is CASRGTSGSSEQFF.

Many counts were recorded for this clonotype. The rearrangement uses TRBV19 and TRBJ2-4; TRBD1 matches at 9 bases. The germline V gene has CDR1 LNHDA and CDR2 SQIVND (reference sequence). The trim removed 4 bases at V and 9 bases at J, leaving 7 bases unmatched. The CDR3 extends over 14 amino acids. The CDR3 DNA sequence: TGTGCCAGTAGTAATACAGGGGGCCAGGGCATTCAGTACTTC. Its translation: CASSNTGGQGIQYF.

This clonotype was observed at least ten times. The V call is TRBV29-1, the J call TRBJ1-3, with TRBD1 matching over 7 bases. Germline CDR1 and CDR2: SQVTM and ANQGSEA. CDR3 length: 15 residues. V was clipped by 7 bases and J by 2 bases; unmatched bases: 11. The CDR3 DNA follows: TGCAGCGCCGACCGACAGGGAGTAACTGGAAACACCATATATTTT. It is translated as CSADRQGVTGNTIYF.

This clonotype was counted many times. This chain links TRBV27 with TRBJ1-2; D perhaps matches TRBD1 (5 bases). There are 16 residues in the CDR3. Trimming removed 5 bases from V and 1 base from J, with 17 bases in between. Germline assignment: CDR1 MNHEY and CDR2 SMNVEV (reference sequence). CDR3 sequence (DNA): TGTGCCAGCAGTCTCCGGGACGGATATGGTAACTATGGCTACACCTTC. Residues: CASSLRDGYGNYGYTF.

This clonotype was counted many times. This chain links TRBV20-1 with TRBJ2-2; D is possibly TRBD2 (7 bases). The CDR3 is 12 amino acids. Trimming took 6 bases from V and 4 from J, leaving 9 bases between them. CDR1 is DFQATT, CDR2 SNEGSKA, per germline (reference sequence). The CDR3 sequence: CSAGGGTGELFF. The CDR3 coding sequence is TGCAGTGCAGGGGGGGGCACCGGGGAGCTGTTTTTT.

J is TRBJ2-3 and V is TRBV25-1; 8 bases are a match to TRBD2. The CDR3 loop spans 13 amino acids. CDR1 MGHDK and CDR2 SYGVNS come from the germline V gene. The trim removed 9 bases at V and 2 bases at J, leaving 4 bases unmatched. The CDR3 loop reads CASRAGDTDTQYF. Written as DNA, the CDR3 is TGTGCCAGTAGAGCGGGGGACACAGATACGCAGTATTTT.

This chain connects TRBV12-3 or TRBV12-4 to TRBJ2-3; D is possibly TRBD1 (5 bases). Between the trimmed V and J ends, which lost 8 bases and 1 base, there was a span of 16 bases. This CDR3 is built from 15 residues. This chain's CDR3 is CASSMGLDRTDTQYF. Written as DNA, the CDR3 is TGTGCCAGCTCCATGGGGCTCGATCGCACAGATACGCAGTATTTT.